This is a list of T cell receptor beta chains from one sample in a study of cytomegalovirus exposure and HLA in healthy donors. Sequencing was performed with immunoSEQ multiplex PCR; in TCRdb, only in-frame clones are kept and a portion is missing. Among about 73,000 clones listed, over 70% were seen once. Sequencing was done on a sample of PBMCs. All receptors derive from a man between 65 and 79 years old in good health and CMV-seronegative. CDR3s include the opening cysteine and the closing phenylalanine or tryptophan.

j_gene,v_gene,CDR3aa
TRBJ2-3,TRBV5-1,CASSGTGSTDTQYF
TRBJ1-2,TRBV11-3,CASSSTDINYGYTF
TRBJ1-2,TRBV4-3,CASSATGEAYGYTF
TRBJ2-1,TRBV5-1,CASRARLAVNNEQFF
TRBJ1-2,TRBV6-5,CASSQKQGGNYGYTF
TRBJ2-7,TRBV28,CASRAGGSSYEQYF
TRBJ2-1,TRBV29-1,CSVADMGRNEQFF
TRBJ1-1,TRBV7-6,CASSLGGSGAMSTEAFF
TRBJ2-3,TRBV6-6,CASSTPGISTDTQYF
TRBJ2-7,TRBV29-1,CSASREDLYEQYF
TRBJ1-4,TRBV2,CASSVTGGVGEKLFF
TRBJ2-5,TRBV5-4,CASSLRTDKETQYF
TRBJ2-5,TRBV10-3,CAISRTFQETQYF
TRBJ2-3,TRBV7-2,CASSRQGSSTDTQYF
TRBJ2-1,TRBV5-4,CASSLEKGVAYNEQFF
TRBJ2-7,TRBV4-1,CASSQDEAGGYEQYF
TRBJ1-3,TRBV5-1,CASSLFTGRGNTIYF